The T cell receptor (beta chain) under discussion was sequenced for a study of shared clonotypes between healthy human individuals. This CDR3 comprises 15 residues. V was trimmed by 1 base and J by 0 bases, leaving 7 bases between them. CDR1 is MGHRA and CDR2 is YSYEKL in the germline V gene. Assay used: immunoSEQ multiplex PCR; TCRdb lists only in-frame clones, some missing. The sample shows about 2.3 million clones, roughly 92% of them seen only once. Sequenced input: naive CD4+ T cells from PBMCs. Indicated subset: CD45RA+ positively selected. This clonotype was sampled from a man aged 18 to 29 in good health. Some clones in this sample may be carry-over from other donors' samples. The J gene is TRBJ1-3, the V gene TRBV4-1; D not resolved. CDR3 bases: TGCGCCAGCAGCCAAGGCGGGGTCTCTGGAAACACCATATATTTT. Translating gives CASSQGGVSGNTIYF.